This TCR beta chain was retrieved from a study of blood T cells in healthy people across ages. This CDR3 region has 17 residues. CDR1 is SQVTM and CDR2 is ANQGSEA in the germline V gene. J was trimmed by 1 base and V by 7 bases; bases with no gene match: 14. Using a J-beta primer mix together with a sample-barcoded 5' primer, a second PCR was run for roughly 6 to 12 cycles. Each CDR3 protein is one row after TCRdb ran MiXCR on the 5' RACE reads. Counted here are roughly 700,000 distinct CDR3 sequences, approximately 49% occurring once; the ten biggest clones make up around 32%. Specimen: blood. V usage is TRBV29-1 and J usage is TRBJ2-3, with 10 bases fitting TRBD2. The receptor's source is a woman aged 55-69 years in good health. The CDR3 region is CSGTGGPSGRGTDTQYF. The CDR3 DNA reads TGCAGCGGCACAGGAGGGCCTAGCGGGAGAGGCACAGATACGCAGTATTTT.